Listed below are T cell receptor beta chains from one sample, sequenced in a study of shared clonotypes between healthy human individuals. Repertoires were generated with immunoSEQ multiplex PCR, while TCRdb's copy carries only in-frame clones and drops some. This table has under 650,000 clones, 96% appearing once. Sequencing was performed on naive CD4+ T cells sorted from blood. The receptor set was obtained from a woman between 25 and 40 years old in good health. Each CDR3 is given with its conserved first and last residue. A D gene is named only where the DNA matches it firmly. Size is omitted from some rows. Given values are once, few, many or a class for expanded clones.

abundance: NA; d_gene: NA; v_gene: TRBV6-5; j_gene: TRBJ1-4; CDR3aa: CASSPSHANEKLFF; CDR3nt: TGTGCCAGCAGTCCCTCACATGCTAATGAAAAACTGTTTTTT
abundance: once; d_gene: NA; v_gene: TRBV6-5; j_gene: TRBJ2-7; CDR3aa: CASSQPNRLAYEQYF; CDR3nt: TGTGCCAGCAGCCAACCTAACCGGTTGGCCTACGAGCAGTACTTC
abundance: NA; d_gene: TRBD1; v_gene: TRBV7-8; j_gene: TRBJ2-7; CDR3aa: CASSESLGQTTHEQYF; CDR3nt: TGTGCCAGCAGCGAAAGCCTGGGACAGACGACGCACGAGCAGTACTTC
abundance: NA; d_gene: NA; v_gene: TRBV28; j_gene: TRBJ1-5; CDR3aa: CATSRGHTNQPQHF; CDR3nt: TGTGCCACCTCACGGGGACACACCAATCAGCCCCAGCATTTT
abundance: NA; d_gene: NA; v_gene: TRBV19; j_gene: TRBJ2-3; CDR3aa: CASSIQVARSVDTQYF; CDR3nt: TGTGCCAGTAGTATACAAGTTGCCCGGAGCGTAGATACGCAGTATTTT
abundance: NA; d_gene: TRBD1; v_gene: TRBV7-2; j_gene: TRBJ2-7; CDR3aa: CASSPGGTGVYEQYF; CDR3nt: TGTGCCAGCAGCCCAGGGGGGACAGGGGTGTACGAGCAGTACTTC
abundance: NA; d_gene: TRBD1; v_gene: TRBV7-9; j_gene: TRBJ1-5; CDR3aa: CASSLKGQGNQPQHF; CDR3nt: TGTGCCAGCAGCTTGAAAGGACAGGGAAATCAGCCCCAGCATTTT
abundance: NA; d_gene: NA; v_gene: TRBV7-7; j_gene: TRBJ1-4; CDR3aa: CASSSRGGANEKLFF; CDR3nt: TGTGCCAGCAGCTCGAGGGGAGGAGCTAATGAAAAACTGTTTTTT
abundance: NA; d_gene: NA; v_gene: TRBV5-1; j_gene: TRBJ2-1; CDR3aa: CASSLSGGQGHGNEQFF; CDR3nt: TGCGCCAGCAGCTTGTCTGGCGGACAAGGACATGGGAATGAGCAGTTCTTC
abundance: NA; d_gene: TRBD1; v_gene: TRBV7-2; j_gene: TRBJ1-1; CDR3aa: CASSPWTGSNTEAFF; CDR3nt: TGTGCCAGCAGCCCCTGGACAGGGTCGAACACTGAAGCTTTCTTT
abundance: NA; d_gene: NA; v_gene: TRBV11-2; j_gene: TRBJ2-3; CDR3aa: CASSLVVTRPDTQYF; CDR3nt: TGTGCCAGCAGCTTAGTGGTTACTAGACCAGATACGCAGTATTTT
abundance: NA; d_gene: NA; v_gene: TRBV6-5; j_gene: TRBJ1-1; CDR3aa: CASSYGQRTEAFF; CDR3nt: TGTGCCAGCAGTTACGGGCAGCGGACTGAAGCTTTCTTT
abundance: NA; d_gene: NA; v_gene: TRBV2; j_gene: TRBJ2-2; CDR3aa: CASSEGIGELFF; CDR3nt: TGTGCCAGCAGTGAGGGGATCGGGGAGCTGTTTTTT
abundance: NA; d_gene: NA; v_gene: TRBV7-2; j_gene: TRBJ2-5; CDR3aa: CASSPGLSSGQETQYF; CDR3nt: TGTGCCAGCAGCCCCGGATTGAGTAGCGGACAAGAGACCCAGTACTTC
abundance: NA; d_gene: NA; v_gene: TRBV10-3; j_gene: TRBJ2-3; CDR3aa: CAISPGRVSTDTQYF; CDR3nt: TGTGCCATCAGCCCCGGGCGGGTCAGCACAGATACGCAGTATTTT
abundance: NA; d_gene: NA; v_gene: TRBV11-2; j_gene: TRBJ2-2; CDR3aa: CASSLGMAGTGELFF; CDR3nt: TGTGCCAGCAGCTTGGGGATGGCAGGAACCGGGGAGCTGTTTTTT
abundance: NA; d_gene: NA; v_gene: TRBV28; j_gene: TRBJ2-3; CDR3aa: CASSSSGGLSDTQYF; CDR3nt: TGTGCCAGCAGTTCGTCAGGGGGACTATCAGATACGCAGTATTTT
abundance: NA; d_gene: NA; v_gene: TRBV5-1; j_gene: TRBJ1-4; CDR3aa: CASRPGPEEKLFF; CDR3nt: TGCGCCAGCAGACCGGGGCCGGAGGAAAAACTGTTTTTT
abundance: NA; d_gene: NA; v_gene: TRBV27; j_gene: TRBJ2-7; CDR3aa: CASSLSAVSYEQYF; CDR3nt: TGTGCCAGCAGTTTATCGGCGGTATCCTACGAGCAGTACTTC
abundance: once; d_gene: TRBD1; v_gene: TRBV5-1; j_gene: TRBJ2-1; CDR3aa: CASSLGQGPYNEQFF; CDR3nt: TGCGCCAGCAGCTTAGGACAGGGACCTTACAATGAGCAGTTCTTC
abundance: NA; d_gene: NA; v_gene: TRBV28; j_gene: TRBJ2-6; CDR3aa: CASRYGSGANVLTF; CDR3nt: TGTGCCAGCAGATATGGATCTGGGGCCAACGTCCTGACTTTC
abundance: NA; d_gene: NA; v_gene: TRBV28; j_gene: TRBJ2-7; CDR3aa: CASSFSTSIPPYEQYF; CDR3nt: TGTGCCAGCAGTTTTTCAACTAGCATCCCGCCTTACGAGCAGTACTTC
abundance: NA; d_gene: TRBD2; v_gene: TRBV14; j_gene: TRBJ2-1; CDR3aa: CASSQGGSSYNEQFF; CDR3nt: TGTGCCAGCAGCCAAGGCGGGAGCTCCTACAATGAGCAGTTCTTC
abundance: NA; d_gene: TRBD2; v_gene: TRBV28; j_gene: TRBJ2-7; CDR3aa: CASTGTNSYEQYF; CDR3nt: TGTGCCAGCACTGGGACTAACTCCTACGAGCAGTACTTC
abundance: NA; d_gene: NA; v_gene: TRBV18; j_gene: TRBJ1-4; CDR3aa: CASSPTPTNEKLFF; CDR3nt: TGTGCCAGCTCACCGACACCAACTAATGAAAAACTGTTTTTT
abundance: NA; d_gene: NA; v_gene: TRBV10-1; j_gene: TRBJ2-4; CDR3aa: CALKQGREAKNIQYF; CDR3nt: TGCGCCCTAAAACAGGGGAGGGAGGCCAAAAACATTCAGTACTTC
abundance: NA; d_gene: NA; v_gene: TRBV6-4; j_gene: TRBJ2-7; CDR3aa: CASSDSRTSHTSTYEQYF; CDR3nt: TGTGCCAGCAGTGACTCCCGAACCTCTCATACGAGCACCTACGAGCAGTACTTC
abundance: once; d_gene: NA; v_gene: TRBV19; j_gene: TRBJ2-3; CDR3aa: CASSMGGSGADTQYF; CDR3nt: TGTGCCAGTAGTATGGGGGGCAGTGGTGCAGATACGCAGTATTTT
abundance: once; d_gene: TRBD1; v_gene: TRBV28; j_gene: TRBJ2-1; CDR3aa: CASRIAGFGTGIRNEQFF; CDR3nt: TGTGCCAGCAGAATCGCCGGATTTGGGACAGGGATTCGCAATGAGCAGTTCTTC
abundance: NA; d_gene: TRBD1; v_gene: TRBV30; j_gene: TRBJ2-3; CDR3aa: CAWYRGLGDTQYF; CDR3nt: TGTGCCTGGTACAGGGGGCTCGGAGATACGCAGTATTTT
abundance: NA; d_gene: TRBD1; v_gene: TRBV2; j_gene: TRBJ2-4; CDR3aa: CASSRGTGKNIQYF; CDR3nt: TGTGCCAGCAGCCGCGGGACAGGGAAAAACATTCAGTACTTC
abundance: NA; d_gene: TRBD2; v_gene: TRBV27; j_gene: TRBJ2-7; CDR3aa: CASSFYGLAGDEQYF; CDR3nt: TGTGCCAGCAGTTTTTACGGACTAGCGGGAGACGAGCAGTACTTC
abundance: NA; d_gene: TRBD1; v_gene: TRBV7-8; j_gene: TRBJ1-1; CDR3aa: CASSLDRGGTEAFF; CDR3nt: TGTGCCAGCAGCTTAGACAGGGGTGGGACTGAAGCTTTCTTT
abundance: NA; d_gene: NA; v_gene: TRBV4-2; j_gene: TRBJ1-2; CDR3aa: CASSQDIRQASSNYGYTF; CDR3nt: TGTGCCAGCAGCCAAGATATTCGGCAGGCCTCTTCTAACTATGGCTACACCTTC
abundance: NA; d_gene: TRBD1; v_gene: TRBV5-4; j_gene: TRBJ1-3; CDR3aa: CASSTDRGLLGQSGNTIYF; CDR3nt: TGTGCCAGCAGCACGGACAGGGGGCTTTTGGGTCAGTCTGGAAACACCATATATTTT
abundance: NA; d_gene: NA; v_gene: TRBV10-2; j_gene: TRBJ1-3; CDR3aa: CASEGGNTIYF; CDR3nt: TGCGCCAGCGAGGGGGGAAACACCATATATTTT
abundance: NA; d_gene: NA; v_gene: TRBV6-6; j_gene: TRBJ2-7; CDR3aa: CASSYSTELSREQYF; CDR3nt: TGTGCCAGCAGTTACTCGACAGAACTGTCCCGCGAGCAGTACTTC
abundance: NA; d_gene: TRBD2; v_gene: TRBV19; j_gene: TRBJ2-2; CDR3aa: CASIRAGGPANTGELFF; CDR3nt: TGTGCCAGTATCCGAGCGGGAGGACCCGCGAACACCGGGGAGCTGTTTTTT
abundance: NA; d_gene: NA; v_gene: TRBV5-1; j_gene: TRBJ2-1; CDR3aa: CASSLTGTSKSYNEQFF; CDR3nt: TGCGCCAGCAGCTTAACAGGTACTAGCAAATCCTACAATGAGCAGTTCTTC
abundance: few; d_gene: NA; v_gene: TRBV18; j_gene: TRBJ1-2; CDR3aa: CASSPGTDYGYTF; CDR3nt: TGTGCCAGCTCACCCGGGACGGACTATGGCTACACCTTC
abundance: NA; d_gene: TRBD2; v_gene: TRBV30; j_gene: TRBJ2-3; CDR3aa: CAWSKFAGGPRTQYF; CDR3nt: TGTGCCTGGAGTAAGTTTGCGGGAGGGCCTAGGACGCAGTATTTT
abundance: NA; d_gene: TRBD1; v_gene: TRBV6-1; j_gene: TRBJ2-1; CDR3aa: CASSVQGAPTLEQFF; CDR3nt: TGTGCCAGCAGCGTCCAGGGGGCCCCGACATTGGAGCAGTTCTTC
abundance: NA; d_gene: TRBD1; v_gene: TRBV29-1; j_gene: TRBJ2-5; CDR3aa: CSVLKGQGSVLETQYF; CDR3nt: TGCAGCGTTCTAAAGGGACAGGGGTCAGTTTTAGAGACCCAGTACTTC
abundance: NA; d_gene: TRBD2; v_gene: TRBV9; j_gene: TRBJ2-7; CDR3aa: CASSPKVGAGGTAGGEQYF; CDR3nt: TGTGCCAGCAGCCCTAAGGTTGGAGCGGGAGGTACCGCGGGGGGGGAGCAGTACTTC
abundance: NA; d_gene: TRBD2; v_gene: TRBV10-3; j_gene: TRBJ2-5; CDR3aa: CAISGLAGVEEQYF; CDR3nt: TGTGCCATCAGTGGGCTAGCGGGAGTTGAAGAGCAGTACTTC
abundance: NA; d_gene: NA; v_gene: TRBV18; j_gene: TRBJ2-7; CDR3aa: CASSRGVYEQYF; CDR3nt: TGTGCCAGCTCACGGGGAGTCTACGAGCAGTACTTC
abundance: NA; d_gene: NA; v_gene: TRBV27; j_gene: TRBJ1-6; CDR3aa: CASNRGYNSPLHF; CDR3nt: TGTGCCAGCAATCGAGGCTATAATTCACCCCTCCACTTT
abundance: NA; d_gene: NA; v_gene: TRBV28; j_gene: TRBJ2-7; CDR3aa: CASSLDMSPDSLYF; CDR3nt: TGTGCCAGCAGTTTAGATATGAGCCCGGACAGTCTGTACTTC
abundance: NA; d_gene: NA; v_gene: TRBV11-2; j_gene: TRBJ2-1; CDR3aa: CASSLVLDSYNEQFF; CDR3nt: TGTGCCAGCAGCTTAGTGCTGGACTCCTACAATGAGCAGTTCTTC
abundance: NA; d_gene: NA; v_gene: TRBV19; j_gene: TRBJ1-1; CDR3aa: CASLRDPLNTEAFF; CDR3nt: TGTGCCAGTCTCCGGGACCCCTTGAACACTGAAGCTTTCTTT
abundance: NA; d_gene: TRBD2; v_gene: TRBV30; j_gene: TRBJ2-5; CDR3aa: CAWNGGGGETQYF; CDR3nt: TGTGCCTGGAACGGCGGGGGGGGAGAGACCCAGTACTTC
abundance: NA; d_gene: NA; v_gene: TRBV30; j_gene: TRBJ2-5; CDR3aa: CAWSPRGGEWEQYF; CDR3nt: TGTGCCTGGAGTCCACGAGGGGGAGAATGGGAGCAGTACTTC
abundance: once; d_gene: NA; v_gene: TRBV6-6; j_gene: TRBJ2-1; CDR3aa: CASGVAVTYNEQFF; CDR3nt: TGTGCCAGCGGCGTAGCGGTGACGTACAATGAGCAGTTCTTC
abundance: once; d_gene: TRBD1; v_gene: TRBV28; j_gene: TRBJ1-6; CDR3aa: CASSPGQGSSPLHF; CDR3nt: TGTGCCAGCAGCCCGGGACAGGGTTCCTCACCCCTCCACTTT
abundance: NA; d_gene: NA; v_gene: TRBV5-1; j_gene: TRBJ2-4; CDR3aa: CASSLDSGAGKNIQYF; CDR3nt: TGCGCCAGCAGCTTGGACTCAGGGGCGGGCAAAAACATTCAGTACTTC
abundance: NA; d_gene: NA; v_gene: TRBV2; j_gene: TRBJ1-6; CDR3aa: CASTERSSYNSPLHF; CDR3nt: TGTGCCAGCACCGAGAGGAGCTCCTATAATTCACCCCTCCACTTT
abundance: NA; d_gene: TRBD2; v_gene: TRBV18; j_gene: TRBJ2-5; CDR3aa: CASSPGLAVQETQYF; CDR3nt: TGTGCCAGCTCACCTGGACTAGCGGTACAAGAGACCCAGTACTTC
abundance: NA; d_gene: NA; v_gene: TRBV19; j_gene: TRBJ1-3; CDR3aa: CASRGQAGNTIYF; CDR3nt: TGTGCCAGTCGAGGGCAAGCTGGAAACACCATATATTTT